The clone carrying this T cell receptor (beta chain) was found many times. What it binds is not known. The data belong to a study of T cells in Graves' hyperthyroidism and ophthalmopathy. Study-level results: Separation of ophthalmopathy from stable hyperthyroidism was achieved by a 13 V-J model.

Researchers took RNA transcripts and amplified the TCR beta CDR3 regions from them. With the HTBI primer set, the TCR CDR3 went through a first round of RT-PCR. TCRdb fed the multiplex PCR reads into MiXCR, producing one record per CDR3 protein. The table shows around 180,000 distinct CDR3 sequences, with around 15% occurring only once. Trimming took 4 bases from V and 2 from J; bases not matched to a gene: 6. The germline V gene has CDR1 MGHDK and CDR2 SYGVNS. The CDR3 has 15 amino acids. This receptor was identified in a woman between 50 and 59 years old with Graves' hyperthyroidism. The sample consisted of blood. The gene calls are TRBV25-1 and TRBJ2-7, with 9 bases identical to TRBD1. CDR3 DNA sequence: TGTGCCAGCAGTGCTTCCGGGACAGGGACCTACGAGCAGTACTTC. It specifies CASSASGTGTYEQYF.